The clone carrying this T cell receptor (beta chain) was counted once. Its antigen remains unidentified. Assay version v3.0 of immunoSEQ was used, and it was run at survey level. This table comes from immunoSEQ multiplex PCR, and its TCRdb copy is limited to in-frame clones, with some not included. The sample shows about 39,000 clones, about nine tenths of them seen only once. The data were obtained in a study of long-term antiretroviral therapy in people with HIV. Study-wide points: Against controls, HIV repertoires showed narrower ranges of CDR3 length.

The CDR3 is made up of 13 amino acids. Germline V gives CDR1 SGHNT, CDR2 YYREEE (reference sequence). The V gene lost 1 base and the J gene lost 4 bases, with 8 bases spanning the gap. J is TRBJ1-1 and V is TRBV5-4; no definite D call. This specimen was unsorted PBMCs, taken 1.2 years after starting antiretroviral therapy. The TCR was taken from a woman aged 50 to 60 with HIV. Here the CDR3 reads CASSLSLGTEAFF. CDR3 nucleotides: TGTGCCAGCAGCTTGTCTCTGGGCACTGAAGCTTTCTTT.